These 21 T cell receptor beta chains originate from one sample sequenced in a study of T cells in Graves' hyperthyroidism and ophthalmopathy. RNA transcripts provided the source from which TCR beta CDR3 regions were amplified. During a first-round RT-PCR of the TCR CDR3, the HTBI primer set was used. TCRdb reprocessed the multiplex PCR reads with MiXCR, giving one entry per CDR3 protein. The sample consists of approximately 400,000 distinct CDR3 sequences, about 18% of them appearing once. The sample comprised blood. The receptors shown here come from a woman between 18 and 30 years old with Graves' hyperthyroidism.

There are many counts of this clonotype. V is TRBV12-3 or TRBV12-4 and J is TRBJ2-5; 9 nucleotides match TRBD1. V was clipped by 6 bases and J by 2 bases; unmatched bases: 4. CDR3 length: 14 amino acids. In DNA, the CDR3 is TGTGCCAGCAGCCGAGGGACAGGGCAAGAGACCCAGTACTTC. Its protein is CASSRGTGQETQYF.

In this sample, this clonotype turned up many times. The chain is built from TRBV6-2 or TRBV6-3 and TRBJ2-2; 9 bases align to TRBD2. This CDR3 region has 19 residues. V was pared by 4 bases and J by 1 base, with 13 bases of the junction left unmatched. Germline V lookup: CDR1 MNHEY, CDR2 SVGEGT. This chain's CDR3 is CASSSETSGGYWNTGELFF. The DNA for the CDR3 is TGTGCCAGCAGTTCCGAGACTAGCGGTGGATATTGGAACACCGGGGAGCTGTTTTTT.

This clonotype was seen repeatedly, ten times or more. CDR3 residues: CASSSGRIQETQYF. CDR3 sequence (DNA): TGTGCCAGCAGCTCCGGTCGGATCCAAGAGACCCAGTACTTC. The chain has TRBV12-3 or TRBV12-4 and TRBJ2-5; D call uncertain. The CDR3 has 14 residues. V was pared by 6 bases and J by 1 base, with 12 bases between.

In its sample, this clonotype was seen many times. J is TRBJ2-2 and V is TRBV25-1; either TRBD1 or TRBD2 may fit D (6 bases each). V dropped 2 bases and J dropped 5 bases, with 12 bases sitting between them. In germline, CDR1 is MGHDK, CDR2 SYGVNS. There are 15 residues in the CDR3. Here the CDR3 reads CASSEGWGATGELFF. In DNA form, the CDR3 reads TGTGCCAGCAGTGAAGGCTGGGGGGCGACCGGGGAGCTGTTTTTT. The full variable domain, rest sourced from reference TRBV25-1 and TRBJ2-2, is EADIYQTPRYLVIGTGKKITLECSQTMGHDKMYWYQQDPGMELHLIHYSYGVNSTEKGDLSSESTVSRIRTEHFPLTLESARPSHTSQYLCASSEGWGATGELFFGEGSRLTVL.

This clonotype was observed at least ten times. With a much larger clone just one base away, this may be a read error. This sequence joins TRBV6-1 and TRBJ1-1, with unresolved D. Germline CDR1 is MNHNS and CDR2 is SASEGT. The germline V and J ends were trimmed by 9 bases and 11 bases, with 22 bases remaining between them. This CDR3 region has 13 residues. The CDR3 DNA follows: TGTGCCAGTCGGATTTCGATGTGGGCAGAGGCTTTCTTT. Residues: CASRISMWAEAFF.

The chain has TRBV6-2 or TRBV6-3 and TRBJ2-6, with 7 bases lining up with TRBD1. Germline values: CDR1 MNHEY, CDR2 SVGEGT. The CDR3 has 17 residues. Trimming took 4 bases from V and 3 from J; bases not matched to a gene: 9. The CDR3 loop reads CASSSPGGIHGANVLTF. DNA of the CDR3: TGTGCCAGCAGTTCCCCAGGGGGAATCCATGGGGCCAACGTCCTGACTTTC.

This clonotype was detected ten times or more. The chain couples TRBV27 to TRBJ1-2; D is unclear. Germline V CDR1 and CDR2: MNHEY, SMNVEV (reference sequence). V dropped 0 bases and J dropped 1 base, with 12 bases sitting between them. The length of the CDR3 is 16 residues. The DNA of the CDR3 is TGTGCCAGCAGTTTATCGTCCTTCTCCCGTAACTATGGCTACACCTTC. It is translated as CASSLSSFSRNYGYTF.

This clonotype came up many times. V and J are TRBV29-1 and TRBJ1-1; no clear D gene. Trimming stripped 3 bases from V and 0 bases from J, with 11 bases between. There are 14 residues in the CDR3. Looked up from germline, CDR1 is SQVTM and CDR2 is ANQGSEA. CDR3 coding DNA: TGCAGCGTTGATCACCTGCTGATGAACACTGAAGCTTTCTTT. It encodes CSVDHLLMNTEAFF.

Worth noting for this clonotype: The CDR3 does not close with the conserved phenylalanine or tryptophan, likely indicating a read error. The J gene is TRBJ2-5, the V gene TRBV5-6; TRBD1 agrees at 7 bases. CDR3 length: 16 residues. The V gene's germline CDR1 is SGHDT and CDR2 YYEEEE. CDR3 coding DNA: TGTGTCAGCAGCTTAGGTGGGACAGCGCTACAAGAGACCCAGTACGTC. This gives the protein CVSSLGGTALQETQYV.

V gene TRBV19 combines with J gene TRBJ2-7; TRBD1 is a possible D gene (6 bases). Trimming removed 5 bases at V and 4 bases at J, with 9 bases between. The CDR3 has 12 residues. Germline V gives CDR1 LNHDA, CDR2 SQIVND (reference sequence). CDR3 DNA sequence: TGTGCCAGTAGTGCCGACAGGTACGAGCAGTACTTC. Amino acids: CASSADRYEQYF.

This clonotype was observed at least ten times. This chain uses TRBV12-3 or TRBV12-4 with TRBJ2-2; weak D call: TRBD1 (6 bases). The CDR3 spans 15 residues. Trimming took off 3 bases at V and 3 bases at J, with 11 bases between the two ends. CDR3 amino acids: CASSFDYRDTGELFF. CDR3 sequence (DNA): TGTGCCAGCAGTTTCGACTACAGGGACACCGGGGAGCTGTTTTTT.

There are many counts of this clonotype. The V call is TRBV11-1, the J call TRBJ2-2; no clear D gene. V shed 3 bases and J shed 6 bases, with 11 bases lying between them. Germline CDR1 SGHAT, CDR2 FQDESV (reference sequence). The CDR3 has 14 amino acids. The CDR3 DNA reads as TGTGCCAGCAGCTTGTCTTTAGGGTCCGGGGAGCTGTTTTTT. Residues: CASSLSLGSGELFF.

In nucleotides, the CDR3 is TGCGCCAGCAGCCAAGACCCCGGGACAGGGGAACAGCCCCAGCATTTT. Translated, it gives CASSQDPGTGEQPQHF. The V and J genes are TRBV4-1 and TRBJ1-5; 10 bases map to TRBD1. There are 16 residues in the CDR3. V was pared by 0 bases and J by 7 bases, with 6 bases of the junction left unmatched. CDR1 and CDR2 (germline): MGHRA, YSYEKL.

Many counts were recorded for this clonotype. The DNA for the CDR3 is TGTGCCAGCAACCGGGACACCTTGAACACTGAAGCTTTCTTT. Its protein is CASNRDTLNTEAFF. The chain is built from TRBV2 and TRBJ1-1, with a tentative D call TRBD1 (6 bases). The CDR3 has 14 amino acids. V lost 7 bases to trimming and J lost 0 bases, with 12 bases between them. Germline loops: CDR1 SNHLY, CDR2 FYNNEI.

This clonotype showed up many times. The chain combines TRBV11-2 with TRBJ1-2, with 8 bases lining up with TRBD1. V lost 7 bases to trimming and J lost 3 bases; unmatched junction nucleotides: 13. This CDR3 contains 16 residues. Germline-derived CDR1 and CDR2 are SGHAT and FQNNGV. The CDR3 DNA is TGTGCCAGCACCCTCGGTCGACAGGGGTTCGACTATGGCTACACCTTC. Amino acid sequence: CASTLGRQGFDYGYTF.

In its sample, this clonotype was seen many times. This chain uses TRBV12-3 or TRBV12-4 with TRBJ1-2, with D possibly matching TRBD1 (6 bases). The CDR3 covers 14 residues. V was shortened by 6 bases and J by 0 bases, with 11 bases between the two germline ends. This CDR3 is CASRGDTSNYGYTF. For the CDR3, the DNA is TGTGCCAGCAGAGGGGACACCTCTAACTATGGCTACACCTTC.

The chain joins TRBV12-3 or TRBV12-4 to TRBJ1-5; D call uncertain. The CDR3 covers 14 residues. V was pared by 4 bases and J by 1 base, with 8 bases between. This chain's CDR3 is CASSWSGSNQPQHF. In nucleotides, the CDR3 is TGTGCCAGCAGTTGGTCCGGGAGCAATCAGCCCCAGCATTTT.

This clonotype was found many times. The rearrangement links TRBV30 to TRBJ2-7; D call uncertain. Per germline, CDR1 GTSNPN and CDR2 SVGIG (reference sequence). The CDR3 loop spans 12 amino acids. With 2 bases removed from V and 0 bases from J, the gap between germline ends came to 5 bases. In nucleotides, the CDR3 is TGTGCCTGGAGTAGGAGCTCCTACGAGCAGTACTTC. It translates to CAWSRSSYEQYF.

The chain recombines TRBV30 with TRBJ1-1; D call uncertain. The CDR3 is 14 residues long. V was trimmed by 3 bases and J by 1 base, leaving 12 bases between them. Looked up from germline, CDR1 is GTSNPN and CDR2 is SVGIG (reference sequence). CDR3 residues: CAWSMSVRNTEAFF. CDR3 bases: TGTGCCTGGAGCATGTCAGTACGGAACACTGAAGCTTTCTTT.

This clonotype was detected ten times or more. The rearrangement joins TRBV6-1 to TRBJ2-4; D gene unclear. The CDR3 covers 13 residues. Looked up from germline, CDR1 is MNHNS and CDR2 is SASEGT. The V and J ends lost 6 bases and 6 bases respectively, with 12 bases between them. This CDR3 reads CASRDGGINIQYF. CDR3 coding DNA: TGTGCCAGCAGGGACGGTGGAATAAACATTCAGTACTTC.

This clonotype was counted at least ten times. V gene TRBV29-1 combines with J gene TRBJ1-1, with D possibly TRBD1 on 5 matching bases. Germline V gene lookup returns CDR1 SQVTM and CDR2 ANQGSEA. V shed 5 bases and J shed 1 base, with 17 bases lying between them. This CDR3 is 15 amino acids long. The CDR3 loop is CSVNLGGAANTEAFF. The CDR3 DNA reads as TGCAGCGTTAACCTGGGTGGGGCAGCGAACACTGAAGCTTTCTTT.